This T cell receptor (beta chain) was found in a study of cytomegalovirus exposure and HLA in healthy donors. Study conclusions and caveats: One variant, a missense change in DCLRE1C, was linked in a later analysis to TCR beta V- and J-gene trimming. Cytomegalovirus status, reportedly, was diagnosed with high specificity and sensitivity by the classifier. Reportedly, HLA-A and HLA-B alleles of most subjects were accurately predicted from TCR beta. The authors later found HLA-associated TCR beta chains more clonally expanded than equally common others.

This clone came up once. The antigen is unknown. Vbeta (60) and Jbeta (13) primers were used in the PCR. Generated by immunoSEQ multiplex PCR, the TCRdb table keeps only in-frame clones and is missing some. The sample has 160,000 or so clones, approximately 84% seen once. The clonotype comes from a young woman in good health and CMV-seronegative. The sequenced sample was PBMCs.

The CDR3 here is CASSDFMWGGYGYTF. CDR3 nucleotides: TGTGCCAGCAGTGATTTTATGTGGGGAGGCTATGGCTACACCTTC. The chain is built from TRBV6-1 and TRBJ1-2; D is ambiguous. Trimming stripped 3 bases from V and 4 bases from J, with 15 bases between. CDR3 length equals 15 residues. The germline V gene has CDR1 MNHNS and CDR2 SASEGT.